Presented here are 28 T cell receptor beta chains from one specimen sequenced in a study of a mutant IDH1 vaccine in newly diagnosed glioma. This table comes from immunoSEQ multiplex PCR, and its TCRdb copy is limited to in-frame clones, with some not included. Found here are about 65,000 clones, 80% to 90% of them singletons; the top ten hold roughly 4%. The antigens of these receptors remain unknown. Time point: week 23, last vaccination. The content of each vaccine dose was 300 ug of mutant IDH1 20-mer peptide, and topical imiquimod accompanied it. The input for sequencing was PBMCs, taken from a glioma patient whose treatment included an IDH1 peptide vaccine. The origin of the receptors is a man aged 30 to 39 with glioma.

This sequence joins TRBV5-6 and TRBJ1-1, with D tentatively TRBD1 (6 bases). The V gene lost 3 bases and the J gene lost 1 base, with 19 bases spanning the gap. Germline lookup yields CDR1 SGHDT and CDR2 YYEEEE. CDR3 length: 17 amino acids. CDR3 in DNA: TGTGCCAGCAGCTCCCTGGGACGGGGGGCAAGGAACACTGAAGCTTTCTTT. Protein product: CASSSLGRGARNTEAFF.

The chain is built from TRBV7-2 and TRBJ2-2; 7 nucleotides align to TRBD1. Germline CDR1 SGHTA, CDR2 FQGNSA. Trimming took 1 base from V and 6 from J; bases not matched to a gene: 11. This CDR3 spans 17 amino acids. The CDR3 here is CASSLDLRQGAAGELFF. CDR3 coding DNA: TGTGCCAGCAGCTTAGACCTTAGACAGGGCGCAGCCGGGGAGCTGTTTTTT. The full variable domain, rest sourced from reference TRBV7-2 and TRBJ2-2, is GAGVSQSPSNKVTEKGKDVELRCDPISGHTALYWYRQSLGQGLEFLIYFQGNSAPDKSGLPSDRFSAERTGGSVSTLTIQRTQQEDSAVYLCASSLDLRQGAAGELFFGEGSRLTVL.

This clone was counted once. V and J are TRBV9 and TRBJ2-7; weak D call: TRBD1 (5 bases). Germline assignment: CDR1 SGDLS and CDR2 YYNGEE. V shed 0 bases and J shed 2 bases, with 12 bases lying between them. The CDR3 runs 15 residues. CDR3 loop: CASSVEQGRPYEQYF. DNA of the CDR3: TGTGCCAGCAGCGTAGAGCAGGGTCGGCCCTACGAGCAGTACTTC.

CDR3 DNA sequence: TGTGCCAGCAGGGCAGGGGACGGCTCCTACGAGCAGTACTTC. As protein: CASRAGDGSYEQYF. The rearrangement links TRBV6-5 to TRBJ2-7; D is perhaps TRBD1 (6 bases). V was shortened by 6 bases and J by 0 bases, with 12 bases between the two germline ends. Per germline, CDR1 MNHEY and CDR2 SVGAGI. The CDR3 has 14 amino acids.

This clone was seen once. The chain links TRBV4-2 to TRBJ2-5; tentatively, D is TRBD2 (6 bases). The DNA end lines up better with TRBJ2-7; the J call may be wrong. The CDR3 sequence is 15 residues long. Germline CDR1 is LGHNA and CDR2 is YNFKEQ. CDR3 DNA: TGTGCCAGCAGCCAAGATGTAGGACTAATCTACGAGCAGTACTTC. It specifies CASSQDVGLIYEQYF.

The chain has TRBV7-9 and TRBJ2-2; 13 bases align to TRBD2. The V and J ends lost 5 bases and 4 bases, in that order; junction bases with no gene match: 10. Germline loops: CDR1 SEHNR, CDR2 FQNEAQ (reference sequence). CDR3 length: 18 residues. In DNA, the CDR3 is TGTGCCAGCAGCATAACTAGCGGGGGGGCCGTTGGCACCGGGGAGCTGTTTTTT. Translating it yields CASSITSGGAVGTGELFF.

The V call is TRBV5-1, the J call TRBJ2-5; D uncertain. The germline V and J ends were trimmed by 2 bases and 3 bases, with 8 bases remaining between them. This CDR3 comprises 13 residues. Germline V CDR1 and CDR2: SGHRS, YFSETQ. CDR3: CASSLYAEETQYF. The DNA for the CDR3 is TGCGCCAGCAGCTTATACGCGGAAGAGACCCAGTACTTC. Filled out from reference TRBV5-1 and TRBJ2-5, the complete variable domain reads KAGVTQTPRYLIKTRGQQVTLSCSPISGHRSVSWYQQTPGQGLQFLFEYFSETQRNKGNFPGRFSGRQFSNSRSEMNVSTLELGDSALYLCASSLYAEETQYFGPGTRLLVL.

A few counts support this clone. The CDR3 DNA reads as TGCGCCAGCAGCTTGGTTGGGGAGGGGTACGAGCAGTACTTC. This translates into CASSLVGEGYEQYF. The V gene is TRBV5-1, the J gene TRBJ2-7, with 7 bases fitting TRBD2. The CDR3 sequence is 14 residues long. Germline CDR1 SGHRS, CDR2 YFSETQ. Trimming at V came to 0 bases and at J to 4 bases, leaving 4 bases not matched to a gene. The full variable domain, completed using reference TRBV5-1 and TRBJ2-7, is KAGVTQTPRYLIKTRGQQVTLSCSPISGHRSVSWYQQTPGQGLQFLFEYFSETQRNKGNFPGRFSGRQFSNSRSEMNVSTLELGDSALYLCASSLVGEGYEQYFGPGTRLTVT.

The chain carries TRBV2 and TRBJ1-2, with TRBD1 identical over 8 bases. This CDR3 is 18 amino acids long. With 5 bases clipped from V and 0 bases from J, the junction kept 14 bases outside the gene matches. CDR1 SNHLY and CDR2 FYNNEI come from the germline V gene. CDR3 residues: CASSIDRGAYSTNYGYTF. The CDR3 coding sequence is TGTGCCAGCAGTATCGACAGGGGAGCATACTCTACTAACTATGGCTACACCTTC. The variable domain in full, completed from reference TRBV2 and TRBJ1-2, reads EPEVTQTPSHQVTQMGQEVILRCVPISNHLYFYWYRQILGQKVEFLVSFYNNEISEKSEIFDDQFSVERPDGSNFTLKIRSTKLEDSAMYFCASSIDRGAYSTNYGYTFGSGTRLTVV.

J is TRBJ1-2 and V is TRBV19, with D unclear. Trimming took 7 bases from V and 4 from J, leaving 7 bases between them. The CDR3 is 11 amino acids. Germline V lookup: CDR1 LNHDA, CDR2 SQIVND (reference sequence). The CDR3, as DNA: TGTGCCAGTAAGTTCGGCTATGGCTACACCTTC. Translation gives CASKFGYGYTF.

The CDR3 here is CASSPQGGGYTGELFF. DNA of the CDR3: TGCGCCAGCAGCCCCCAGGGCGGGGGGTATACCGGGGAGCTGTTTTTT. The chain is built from TRBV4-1 and TRBJ2-2; 8 nucleotides agree with TRBD2. Germline-derived CDR1 and CDR2 are MGHRA and YSYEKL. The CDR3 spans 16 residues. Trimming took 4 bases from V and 5 from J; bases not matched to a gene: 9.

The gene calls are TRBV5-5 and TRBJ2-7; D may be TRBD1 (6 bases). Trimming removed 6 bases at V and 0 bases at J, with 10 bases between. Germline lookup yields CDR1 SGHKS and CDR2 YYEKEE (reference sequence). The CDR3 covers 13 residues. The CDR3, as DNA: TGTGCCAGCACCGACAGGACCTCCTACGAGCAGTACTTC. The encoded protein is CASTDRTSYEQYF.

This chain connects TRBV18 to TRBJ1-1; D perhaps matches TRBD1 (5 bases). Germline assignment: CDR1 KGHSH and CDR2 LQKENI. The CDR3 has 14 amino acids. V lost 5 bases and J 4 bases, leaving 14 bases between the germline ends. The CDR3 bases are TGTGCCAGCTCAGCTTTTAGACAGACCACTGAAGCTTTCTTT. It translates to CASSAFRQTTEAFF.

V and J are TRBV5-4 and TRBJ1-6, with D perhaps matching TRBD1 (5 bases). V gave up 6 bases and J gave up 9 bases, with 22 bases separating them. The CDR3 covers 16 residues. The germline V gene encodes CDR1 SGHNT and CDR2 YYREEE (reference sequence). The CDR3 bases are TGTGCCAGCAACAAACAAGGGGTGGGGTGGGGTTCACCCCTCCACTTT. It specifies CASNKQGVGWGSPLHF.

The rearrangement uses TRBV18 and TRBJ2-7, with 7 bases aligning to TRBD1. This CDR3 comprises 16 residues. Germline loops: CDR1 KGHSH, CDR2 LQKENI. The trim removed 0 bases at V and 0 bases at J, leaving 5 bases unmatched. Here the CDR3 DNA reads TGTGCCAGCTCACCACCGGGACAGCTCATCTCCTACGAGCAGTACTTC. Translated: CASSPPGQLISYEQYF.

This clone appeared a single time. The J gene is TRBJ2-5, the V gene TRBV7-9, with 7 bases that match TRBD1. The end of the DNA aligns better with TRBJ2-7, so the J call may be wrong. Germline loops: CDR1 SEHNR, CDR2 FQNEAQ (reference sequence). The CDR3 has 15 amino acids. Here the CDR3 DNA reads TGTGCCAGCAGCTTAGCCAGGGGGATCTCCTACGAGCAGTACTTC. It codes for CASSLARGISYEQYF.

This chain joins TRBV27 and TRBJ1-2; 7 nucleotides agree with TRBD1. This CDR3 is built from 14 residues. Germline CDR1 reads MNHEY; CDR2 reads SMNVEV (reference sequence). The J segment lost 4 bases and the V segment lost 6 bases, leaving 8 bases of the junction unmatched. The CDR3 nucleotides read TGTGCCAGCAGACCTGGGACAGAACCCTATGGCTACACCTTC. This gives the protein CASRPGTEPYGYTF.

This clone appeared a single time. This chain uses TRBV4-1 with TRBJ1-2; D perhaps matches TRBD1 (6 bases). V was pared by 4 bases and J by 7 bases, with 16 bases between. There are 14 residues in the CDR3. CDR1 and CDR2 (germline): MGHRA, YSYEKL. In nucleotides, the CDR3 is TGCGCCAGCAGCCCCGAACGGACAGTTCGTGGCTACACCTTC. It translates to CASSPERTVRGYTF.

V is TRBV5-1 and J is TRBJ1-1; D perhaps matches TRBD1 (5 bases). Germline V gene data show CDR1 as SGHRS and CDR2 as YFSETQ. The CDR3 contains 14 residues. V dropped 6 bases and J dropped 1 base, with 13 bases sitting between them. CDR3 sequence: CASMKGPENTEAFF. The CDR3 DNA follows: TGCGCCAGCATGAAGGGGCCGGAGAACACTGAAGCTTTCTTT.

This clone was seen just once. The CDR3 loop is CASGTGPTETQYF. The CDR3 region has the DNA TGTGCCAGCGGGACAGGGCCCACAGAGACCCAGTACTTC. V gene TRBV6-6 combines with J gene TRBJ2-5; 9 bases align to TRBD1. The CDR3 spans 13 residues. J lost 4 bases, V lost 8 bases, and 5 bases had no gene match. Germline V gives CDR1 MNHNY, CDR2 SVGAGI (reference sequence).

V is TRBV19 and J is TRBJ1-1; D remains ambiguous. This CDR3 is 15 amino acids long. The germline gives CDR1 LNHDA, CDR2 SQIVND (reference sequence). Between the trimmed V and J ends, which lost 1 base and 0 bases, there was a span of 9 bases. The CDR3 loop is CASSIVLGMNTEAFF. The CDR3 nucleotides are TGTGCCAGTAGTATAGTACTGGGAATGAACACTGAAGCTTTCTTT.

The chain carries TRBV5-6 and TRBJ2-3; possibly TRBD2 for D (5 bases). Looked up from germline, CDR1 is SGHDT and CDR2 is YYEEEE. The V and J ends lost 4 bases and 0 bases respectively, with 15 bases between them. There are 16 residues in the CDR3. CDR3 bases: TGTGCCAGCAGCCCTCGGGGAAGGATAAGCACAGATACGCAGTATTTT. Encoded protein: CASSPRGRISTDTQYF.

The chain uses TRBV28 and TRBJ1-1; 7 positions match TRBD1. The CDR3 has 16 residues. The germline gives CDR1 MDHEN, CDR2 SYDVKM. V trimming: 9 bases; J trimming: 2 bases; junction bases outside the gene matches: 15. The CDR3 coding sequence is TGTGCCAGTCCTCCGGGACAGCTATTTCTAAACACTGAAGCTTTCTTT. It specifies CASPPGQLFLNTEAFF.

The V gene is TRBV13, the J gene TRBJ2-5; the D gene is possibly TRBD2 (5 bases). V was clipped by 5 bases and J by 2 bases, with 12 bases between them. CDR3 length: 14 residues. Germline V gene lookup returns CDR1 PRHDT and CDR2 FYEKMQ (reference sequence). CDR3 region: CASSHRDPQETQYF. As DNA, the CDR3 is TGTGCCAGCAGCCACCGGGATCCTCAAGAGACCCAGTACTTC. The whole variable domain, remainder taken from reference TRBV13 and TRBJ2-5, is AAGVIQSPRHLIKEKRETATLKCYPIPRHDTVYWYQQGPGQDPQFLISFYEKMQSDKGSIPDRFSAQQFSDYHSELNMSSLELGDSALYFCASSHRDPQETQYFGPGTRLLVL.

This rearrangement joins TRBV6-1 to TRBJ1-1; no reliable D call. V lost 5 bases and J lost 7, with 8 bases in between. The CDR3 extends over 11 amino acids. Germline CDR1 is MNHNS and CDR2 is SASEGT. CDR3 sequence: CASSTPGEAFF. The DNA for the CDR3 is TGTGCCAGCAGTACCCCCGGTGAAGCTTTCTTT.

The chain employs TRBV4-1 and TRBJ1-4; the match to TRBD1 covers 10 bases. The CDR3 contains 18 residues. Germline CDR1 and CDR2: MGHRA and YSYEKL. With 0 bases clipped from V and 8 bases from J, the junction kept 12 bases outside the gene matches. CDR3: CASSQEGGGTGVKEKLFF. The CDR3 region has the DNA TGCGCCAGCAGCCAAGAGGGAGGAGGGACAGGGGTGAAGGAAAAACTGTTTTTT.

V usage is TRBV6-5 and J usage is TRBJ2-5, with TRBD1 identical over 7 bases. This CDR3 region has 15 residues. The germline CDR1 and CDR2 sequences are MNHEY and SVGAGI. The J segment lost 3 bases and the V segment lost 4 bases, leaving 8 bases of the junction unmatched. The CDR3 DNA follows: TGTGCCAGCAGTTCTACCTTGGGACAGAAAGAGACCCAGTACTTC. Its protein product is CASSSTLGQKETQYF.

The chain carries TRBV28 and TRBJ1-1, with 11 nucleotides matching TRBD1. V shed 4 bases and J 5 bases; nucleotides not matched to a gene: 3. Germline CDR1 reads MDHEN; CDR2 reads SYDVKM. The CDR3 totals 14 residues. CDR3 nucleotides: TGTGCCAGCAGTTACGGACAGGGGGCAACTGAAGCTTTCTTT. It specifies CASSYGQGATEAFF.